This T cell receptor (beta chain) derives from a study of T cells in localized non-small cell lung cancer. For this clone: The antigen is unknown.

With 6 bases removed from V and 3 bases from J, the gap between germline ends came to 9 bases. The germline V gene encodes CDR1 LNHDA and CDR2 SQIVND (reference sequence). This CDR3 is 13 amino acids long. General study findings and limits: Investigators sequenced only a single tumor region, leaving heterogeneity possible. Adjacent lung tissue had a median roughly 62 of the top 100 clones found in the tumor.

Assay used: immunoSEQ multiplex PCR; TCRdb lists only in-frame clones, some missing. The sample lists thousands of clones; 20% to 30% were seen once. This receptor was taken from a woman aged 35-75 years with stage I squamous cell lung carcinoma. Sequencing used lung tumor tissue, obtained before any cancer treatment. The V gene is TRBV19, the J gene TRBJ1-5; D gene unclear. CDR3 nucleotides: TGTGCCAGTAGCGACGGACTCAATCAGCCCCAGCATTTT. Amino acids: CASSDGLNQPQHF.